The 14 T cell receptor beta chains given below trace back to one sample, sequenced in a study of OX40 agonist ivuxolimab in advanced cancers. Sequencing used immunoSEQ multiplex PCR; TCRdb keeps in-frame clones, though not all of them. The table includes some 87,000 clones, roughly 88% detected once. Sequencing used CD4+ or CD8+ T cells sorted from blood, obtained in a trial of the OX40 agonist ivuxolimab. The origin of the receptors is an adult with an advanced solid tumor such as melanoma, head and neck, liver or kidney cancer.

The chain joins TRBV7-9 to TRBJ2-7, with TRBD1 matching over 7 bases. Germline CDR1 SEHNR, CDR2 FQNEAQ (reference sequence). This CDR3 has 15 residues. The trim removed 7 bases at V and 2 bases at J, leaving 11 bases unmatched. The CDR3 here is CASTGQAGGPYEQYF. The CDR3 DNA is TGTGCCAGCACCGGCCAGGCAGGGGGACCCTACGAGCAGTACTTC.

Only one count was recorded for this clone. Distinct nucleotide sequences in the sample also encode this CDR3. CDR3 nucleotide sequence: TGTGCCAGCAGCTTACTGAGCGGAGGGGAGACCCAGTACTTC. This codes for CASSLLSGGETQYF. J is TRBJ2-5 and V is TRBV7-2; TRBD2 is a possible D gene (6 bases). The CDR3 covers 14 residues. Trimming took off 2 bases at V and 5 bases at J, with 12 bases between the two ends. Looked up from germline, CDR1 is SGHTA and CDR2 is FQGNSA.

V gene TRBV7-6 combines with J gene TRBJ2-2, with 11 bases aligning to TRBD1. CDR1 and CDR2 from the germline V gene are SGHVS and FNYEAQ. Germline trimming cut 5 bases from V and 6 bases from J; bases unmatched to any gene: 8. This CDR3 is 16 amino acids long. This chain's CDR3 is CASSPLGDRGSGELFF. The CDR3 DNA reads TGTGCCAGCAGCCCGCTGGGGGACAGGGGGTCCGGGGAGCTGTTTTTT.

The CDR3 is CAGRTSGTSEQYF. CDR3 DNA sequence: TGTGCCGGACGGACTAGCGGGACAAGCGAGCAGTACTTC. The chain joins TRBV2 to TRBJ2-7; 12 positions agree with TRBD2. This CDR3 contains 13 residues. V trimming: 11 bases; J trimming: 6 bases; junction bases outside the gene matches: 8. CDR1 is SNHLY, CDR2 FYNNEI, per germline.

This clone was observed a single time. The CDR3 coding sequence is TGTGCCAGCAGTGAGCCCCGGGACGTACAAGAGACCCAGTACTTC. This gives the protein CASSEPRDVQETQYF. The chain combines TRBV25-1 with TRBJ2-5; D tentatively reads TRBD1 or TRBD2 (5 bases each). The CDR3 contains 15 residues. Trimming left V 3 bases short and J 2 bases short, with 13 bases between. Germline CDR1 and CDR2: MGHDK and SYGVNS.

The J gene is TRBJ1-1, the V gene TRBV5-6, with D possibly matching TRBD1 (5 bases). Between the trimmed V and J ends, which lost 1 base and 1 base, there was a span of 14 bases. The CDR3 runs 16 residues. Germline V gives CDR1 SGHDT, CDR2 YYEEEE. CDR3 amino acids: CASSLYLWDGNTEAFF. The CDR3 bases are TGTGCCAGCAGCTTGTACCTTTGGGACGGGAACACTGAAGCTTTCTTT.

In regard to this clone: At one of its ends the junction is not consistent with the germline gene, which may arise from a read error. The V and J genes are TRBV7-7 and TRBJ2-7; 7 bases map to TRBD2. Germline assignment: CDR1 SSHAT and CDR2 FNYEAQ (reference sequence). CDR3 length: 14 amino acids. The CDR3 loop is CASSLAPGRGEQYF. As DNA, the CDR3 is TGTGCTAGCAGCTTAGCTCCAGGGAGGGGCGAGCAGTACTTC.

The gene calls are TRBV7-2 and TRBJ2-3, with 10 bases identical to TRBD2. The V segment lost 3 bases and the J segment 0 bases; nucleotides outside the gene matches: 3. Germline V gene sequence: CDR1 SGHTA, CDR2 FQGNSA. The CDR3 extends over 16 amino acids. As DNA, the CDR3 is TGTGCCAGCAGCTTGAGGACTAGCGGAAGCACAGATACGCAGTATTTT. Its translation: CASSLRTSGSTDTQYF.

The chain has TRBV30 and TRBJ1-2; D unresolved. The CDR3 length is 11 residues. Trimming left V 4 bases short and J 8 bases short, with 11 bases between. CDR1 is GTSNPN and CDR2 is SVGIG in the germline V gene (reference sequence). DNA of the CDR3: TGTGCCTGGAATCGGTGGAGGGGCTACACCTTC. Translation: CAWNRWRGYTF.

This sequence joins TRBV27 and TRBJ1-2, with D uncertain. Trimming removed 0 bases from V and 4 bases from J, with 15 bases in between. Germline CDR1 MNHEY, CDR2 SMNVEV (reference sequence). The CDR3 is made up of 16 amino acids. CDR3 in amino acids: CASSLSGPRNGYGYTF. The CDR3 coding sequence is TGTGCCAGCAGTTTATCCGGGCCCAGGAACGGCTATGGCTACACCTTC.

The CDR3 loop reads CASSLRGTSGNGEQYF. As DNA, the CDR3 is TGTGCCAGCAGTTTAAGGGGGACTAGCGGGAATGGCGAGCAGTACTTC. This chain joins TRBV28 and TRBJ2-7, with 13 bases aligning to TRBD2. Germline CDR1 MDHEN, CDR2 SYDVKM. V was pared by 2 bases and J by 6 bases, with 7 bases of the junction left unmatched. This CDR3 contains 16 residues.

This clone appeared once. V gene TRBV10-3 combines with J gene TRBJ2-7; no reliable D call. The V gene's germline CDR1 is ENHRY and CDR2 SYGVKD. The CDR3 has 10 residues. Trimming removed 6 bases at V and 3 bases at J, with 3 bases between. The CDR3 is CAISDYEQYF. In DNA, the CDR3 is TGTGCCATCAGCGACTACGAGCAGTACTTC.

The rearrangement uses TRBV10-3 and TRBJ1-2; 7 bases line up with TRBD1. The CDR3 consists of 12 residues. Germline loops: CDR1 ENHRY, CDR2 SYGVKD. V lost 7 bases and J lost 6; bases outside the gene matches: 5. CDR3 nucleotide sequence: TGTGCCATCAAAGACAGGGTGGATGGCTACACCTTC. Translation gives CAIKDRVDGYTF.

J is TRBJ1-5 and V is TRBV6-1, with D possibly TRBD1 on 5 matching bases. Trimming cost V 4 bases and J 4 bases, with 17 bases left between them. From germline, CDR1 is MNHNS and CDR2 SASEGT. This CDR3 spans 16 amino acids. The CDR3 sequence is CASSVQGRALNQPQHF. The CDR3 DNA follows: TGTGCCAGCAGTGTCCAGGGTAGGGCCTTGAATCAGCCCCAGCATTTT.